Listed here is a single TCR beta chain. The antigen is not known. V lost 3 bases and J lost 4, with 14 bases in between. The V gene's germline CDR1 is SQVTM and CDR2 ANQGSEA. The CDR3 has 14 amino acids. This sample was taken from a study of cytomegalovirus exposure and HLA in healthy donors. Study background: HLA-typed donors were the source of about 85 million unique TCRs held in an early data release.

Primers for the PCR totalled 60 Vbeta and 13 Jbeta. Here immunoSEQ multiplex PCR was the method, and the copy in TCRdb shows in-frame clones only, minus some. Of 40,000 to 55,000 clones listed, around 58% were seen once; the top ten hold more than 10%. Study results and limitations: Researchers reported in a later analysis that common viral pathogens appeared linked to several top clusters. Later analysis demonstrated an association between a missense DCLRE1C variant and TCR beta V- and J-gene trimming.

Sequencing was done on a sample of PBMCs. The rearrangement joins TRBV29-1 to TRBJ2-3; D gene unclear. The clonotype comes from a man aged 55 to 70 in good health and CMV-seropositive. The CDR3: CSVDAISRADTQYF. CDR3 bases: TGCAGCGTTGATGCCATCTCCCGGGCAGATACGCAGTATTTT.